A single sample is the source of the 6 T cell receptor beta chains below, sequenced in a study of CD8+CD57+ T cells in acquired aplastic anemia (dated by TCRdb to the late 2010s). TCRdb lists the instrument as Illumina HiSeq 2000. TCR beta VDJ combination and CDR3 sequence profiling used genomic DNA as the template. TCRdb trimmed public reads at Q25 via fastp, called clones via MiXCR and kept in-frame beta chains. When rows share a CDR3 protein, they turn into one entry using the most common DNA and genes. Counted in this sample were 450,000 to 550,000 distinct CDR3 sequences; less than 35% of them appeared once. The ten biggest clones cover 0.7% to 1% of the sample. The patients picked for sequencing were ones in whom flow cytometry had shown an expansion of CD8+CD57+ cells. The sample was sorted CD4+, CD8+, or CD8+CD57+ T cells (not recorded which) from PBMCs. The source is a human donor with aplastic anemia.

The chain uses TRBV6-1 and TRBJ2-7, with D possibly being TRBD2 (6 bases). The CDR3 covers 13 residues. Germline CDR1 MNHNS, CDR2 SASEGT. Trimming shortened V by 6 bases and J by 2 bases, and 11 bases separated the two germline ends. This chain's CDR3 is CASSGDLAYEQYF. The CDR3 nucleotides are TGTGCCAGCAGCGGGGACTTAGCCTACGAGCAGTACTTC.

Note on this clonotype: A much bigger clone sits one base away, suggesting this may be a read error. The rearrangement uses TRBV9 and TRBJ2-7; the D gene is possibly TRBD1 (6 bases). The length of the CDR3 is 13 residues. Germline values: CDR1 SGDLS, CDR2 YYNGEE. The CDR3 region is CASSVDSFYGQYF. CDR3 DNA sequence: TGTGCCAGCAGCGTGGACAGCTTCTACGGGCAGTACTTC.

The CDR3 DNA is TGTGCCAGCAGTGACCACATACTAGCGGTTAGCACAGATACGCAGTATTTT. Encoded protein: CASSDHILAVSTDTQYF. This sequence joins TRBV25-1 and TRBJ2-3; TRBD2 aligns across 8 bases. The CDR3 contains 17 residues. Looked up from germline, CDR1 is MGHDK and CDR2 is SYGVNS. V trimming: 3 bases; J trimming: 0 bases; junction bases outside the gene matches: 8.

The chain couples TRBV11-2 to TRBJ2-2; D perhaps matches TRBD2 (6 bases). The V and J ends lost 5 bases and 8 bases respectively, with 21 bases between them. This CDR3 has 16 amino acids. The germline gives CDR1 SGHAT, CDR2 FQNNGV. The DNA of the CDR3 is TGTGCCAGCAGCGATCACGGAGGGAAGGGAGCAGGGGAGCTGTTTTTT. Translated: CASSDHGGKGAGELFF.

The chain carries TRBV15 and TRBJ1-5, with D tentatively TRBD1 (6 bases). Looked up from germline, CDR1 is LNHNV and CDR2 is YYDKDF (reference sequence). The CDR3 has 17 residues. The V gene lost 3 bases and the J gene lost 5 bases, with 20 bases spanning the gap. CDR3 in amino acids: CATSSFSRGEFDQPQHF. The CDR3 nucleotides are TGTGCCACCAGCAGCTTCAGCAGGGGCGAATTCGATCAGCCCCAGCATTTT. Looking up the rest from reference TRBV15 and TRBJ1-5 gives the full variable domain: DAMVIQNPRYQVTQFGKPVTLSCSQTLNHNVMYWYQQKSSQAPKLLFHYYDKDFNNEADTPDNFQSRRPNTSFCFLDIRSPGLGDTAMYLCATSSFSRGEFDQPQHFGDGTRLSIL.

A note on this clonotype: This clone may be a read error of a much larger clone one base away. The V gene is TRBV19, the J gene TRBJ2-7; no definite D call. CDR1 and CDR2 (germline): LNHDA, SQIVND (reference sequence). This CDR3 is 11 amino acids long. V lost 8 bases and J 0 bases, leaving 5 bases between the germline ends. DNA for the CDR3: TGTGCCAGTGGGTGCTCCTACGAGCAGTACTTC. Translating it yields CASGCSYEQYF.